This TCR beta chain was captured by sequencing in a study of cytomegalovirus exposure and HLA in healthy donors. A multiplex PCR was run with 60 Vbeta primers and 13 Jbeta primers. The repertoire was sequenced with immunoSEQ multiplex PCR; TCRdb's copy has only in-frame clones and lacks some. In the table there are over 150,000 clones, 65% to 80% of which are singletons. Concerning this clone: This same CDR3 is encoded by further DNA sequences in the sample.

The V end lost 0 bases, the J end lost 0 bases, and 6 bases lay between the germline ends. This CDR3 has 15 amino acids. CDR1 and CDR2 from the germline V gene are SNHLY and FYNNEI. The clonotype originates from a woman aged 45-65 years in good health and CMV-seropositive. The sequenced material came from PBMCs. V usage is TRBV2 and J usage is TRBJ2-1; D remains unclear. Here the CDR3 DNA reads TGTGCCAGCAGTGAAGCGCGGAGCTCCTACAATGAGCAGTTCTTC. Residues: CASSEARSSYNEQFF.